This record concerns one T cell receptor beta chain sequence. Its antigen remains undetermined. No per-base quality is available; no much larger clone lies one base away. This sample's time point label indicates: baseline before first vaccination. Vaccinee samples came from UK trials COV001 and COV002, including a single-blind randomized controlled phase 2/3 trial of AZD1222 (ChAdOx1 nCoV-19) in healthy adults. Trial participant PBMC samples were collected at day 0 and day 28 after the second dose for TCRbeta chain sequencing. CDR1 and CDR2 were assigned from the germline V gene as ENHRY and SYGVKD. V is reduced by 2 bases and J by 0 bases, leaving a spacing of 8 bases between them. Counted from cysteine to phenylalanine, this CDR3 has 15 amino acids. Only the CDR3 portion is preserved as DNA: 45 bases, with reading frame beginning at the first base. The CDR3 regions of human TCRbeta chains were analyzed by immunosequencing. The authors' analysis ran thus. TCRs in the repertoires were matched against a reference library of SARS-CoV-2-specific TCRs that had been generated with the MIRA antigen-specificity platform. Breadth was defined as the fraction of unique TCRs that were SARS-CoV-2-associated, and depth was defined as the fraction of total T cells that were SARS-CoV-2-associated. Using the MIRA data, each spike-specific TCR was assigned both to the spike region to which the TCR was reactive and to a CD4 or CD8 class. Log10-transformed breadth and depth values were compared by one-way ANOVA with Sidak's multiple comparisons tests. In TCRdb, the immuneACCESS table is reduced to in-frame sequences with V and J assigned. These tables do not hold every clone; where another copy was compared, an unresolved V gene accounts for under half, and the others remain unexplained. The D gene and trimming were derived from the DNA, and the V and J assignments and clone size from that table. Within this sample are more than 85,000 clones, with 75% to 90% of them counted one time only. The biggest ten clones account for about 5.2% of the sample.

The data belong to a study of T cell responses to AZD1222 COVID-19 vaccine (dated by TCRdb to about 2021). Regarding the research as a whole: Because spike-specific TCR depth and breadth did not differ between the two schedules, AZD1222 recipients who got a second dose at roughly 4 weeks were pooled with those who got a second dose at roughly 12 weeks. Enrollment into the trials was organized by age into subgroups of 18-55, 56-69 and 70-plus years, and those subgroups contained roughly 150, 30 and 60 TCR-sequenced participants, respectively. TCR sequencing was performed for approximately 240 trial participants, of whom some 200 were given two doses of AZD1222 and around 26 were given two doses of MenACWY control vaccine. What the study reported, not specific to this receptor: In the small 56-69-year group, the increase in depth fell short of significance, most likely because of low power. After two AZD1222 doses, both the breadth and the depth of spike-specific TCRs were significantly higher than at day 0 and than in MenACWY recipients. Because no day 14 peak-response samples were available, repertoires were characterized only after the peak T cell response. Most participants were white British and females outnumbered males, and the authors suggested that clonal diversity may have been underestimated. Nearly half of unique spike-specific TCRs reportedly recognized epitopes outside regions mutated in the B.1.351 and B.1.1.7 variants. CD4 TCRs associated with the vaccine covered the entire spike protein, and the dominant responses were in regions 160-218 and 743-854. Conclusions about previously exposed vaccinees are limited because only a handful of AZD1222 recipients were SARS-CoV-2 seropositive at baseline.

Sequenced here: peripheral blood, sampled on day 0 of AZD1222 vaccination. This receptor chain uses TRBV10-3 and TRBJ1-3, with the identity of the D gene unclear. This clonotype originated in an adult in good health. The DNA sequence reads TGTGCCATCAGTGAGCGGCTGAGCTCTGGAAACACCATATATTTT. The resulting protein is CAISERLSSGNTIYF.